These T cell receptor beta chains were read from a single sample in a study of T cells in Graves' hyperthyroidism and ophthalmopathy. TCRdb itself ran the multiplex PCR reads through MiXCR, one entry per CDR3 protein. The table records about 720,000 distinct CDR3 sequences, about 15% of them present only once. Sequenced: blood. These receptors were taken from a man aged 18 to 30 with Graves' hyperthyroidism. CDR3s include the opening cysteine and the closing phenylalanine or tryptophan. A D gene is named only where the DNA matches it firmly. Clone size is not always given. Where it is, it says once, few, many or a class for expanded clones.

TRBV10-3	TRBJ1-1	.	13	many	CASYGWGAGEAFF	TGTGCCTCCTATGGGTGGGGGGCGGGAGAAGCTTTCTTT
TRBV29-1	TRBJ2-5	.	13	many	CSVEGHIQETQYF	TGCAGCGTTGAAGGCCATATCCAAGAGACCCAGTACTTC
TRBV28	TRBJ2-1	.	16	many	CASSSYGRSSYNEQFF	TGTGCCAGCAGCTCCTACGGACGGAGCTCCTACAATGAGCAGTTCTTC
TRBV29-1	TRBJ1-1	.	14	.	CSVEGGGRVTEAFF	TGCAGCGTTGAAGGGGGGGGCCGGGTCACTGAAGCTTTCTTT
TRBV5-6	TRBJ2-1	.	12	.	CASSLGAIEQFF	TGTGCCAGCAGCTTGGGTGCGATTGAGCAGTTCTTC
TRBV2	TRBJ1-5	.	15	few	CASSAGLSGNQPQHF	TGTGCCAGCAGTGCCGGGCTGAGTGGCAATCAGCCCCAGCATTTT
TRBV11-1	TRBJ2-2	.	13	many	CASSFMGSGELFF	TGTGCCAGCAGCTTTATGGGATCCGGGGAGCTGTTTTTT
TRBV30	TRBJ2-1	.	12	many	CAWGREFNEQFF	TGTGCCTGGGGCAGGGAATTCAATGAGCAGTTCTTC
TRBV6-1	TRBJ2-3	.	16	few	CASSASTGGSTDTQYF	TGTGCCAGCAGTGCGTCGACAGGTGGTAGCACAGATACGCAGTATTTT
TRBV12-3/TRBV12-4	TRBJ2-3	TRBD2	13	many	CASEKREADTQYF	TGTGCCAGCGAGAAGCGGGAAGCAGATACGCAGTATTTT
TRBV27	TRBJ2-7	TRBD1	16	many	CASRRYAGTGAYEQYF	TGTGCCAGCAGGCGCTACGCCGGGACAGGAGCCTACGAGCAGTACTTC
TRBV20-1	TRBJ2-1	.	12	many	CSATPTYNEQFF	TGCAGTGCTACCCCAACCTACAATGAGCAGTTCTTC
TRBV6-1	TRBJ1-2	.	14	many	CASSEARGDRGYTF	TGTGCCAGCAGTGAAGCGAGAGGGGATCGTGGCTACACCTTC
TRBV24-1	TRBJ2-7	.	13	.	CATSAPGNYEQYF	TGTGCCACCAGTGCACCAGGGAATTACGAGCAGTACTTC
TRBV5-1	TRBJ1-3	.	14	.	CASASIGGGNTIYF	TGCGCCAGCGCCTCTATAGGTGGCGGAAACACCATATATTTT
TRBV12-3/TRBV12-4	TRBJ2-1	.	16	few	CASSLWRMSSYNEQFF	TGTGCCAGCAGTTTGTGGAGAATGAGCTCCTACAATGAGCAGTTCTTC
TRBV6-1	TRBJ2-1	.	15	.	CAGSEEGVIYNEQFF	TGTGCCGGCAGTGAAGAGGGGGTCATATACAATGAGCAGTTCTTC
TRBV27	TRBJ2-6	.	13	many	CASSSYGANVLTF	TGTGCCAGCAGTTCGTATGGGGCCAACGTCCTGACTTTC
TRBV7-9	TRBJ2-7	.	13	.	CASSSPQRAEQYF	TGTGCCAGCAGTTCCCCGCAAAGGGCAGAGCAGTACTTC
TRBV2	TRBJ1-2	.	13	many	CASSDRGDYGYTF	TGTGCCAGCAGTGACAGGGGAGACTATGGCTACACCTTC
TRBV20-1	TRBJ2-1	.	19	many	CSARSWDTVEEHSYNEQFF	TGCAGTGCTAGATCTTGGGACACGGTGGAGGAGCATAGCTACAATGAGCAGTTCTTC
TRBV11-2	TRBJ2-1	TRBD2	13	few	CASSLERGLDQFF	TGTGCCAGCAGCTTAGAAAGGGGACTAGACCAGTTCTTC
TRBV12-3/TRBV12-4	TRBJ2-7	.	15	.	CASSPDGKVSYEQYF	TGTGCCAGCAGTCCCGACGGGAAAGTCTCCTACGAGCAGTACTTC
TRBV7-3	TRBJ2-1	.	14	many	CASSQEGRTNEQFF	TGTGCCAGCAGCCAAGAGGGGAGGACGAATGAGCAGTTCTTC
TRBV11-2	TRBJ2-1	.	15	many	CASSLGASRLGEQFF	TGTGCCAGCAGCTTAGGGGCTAGCAGACTCGGTGAGCAGTTCTTC
TRBV7-2	TRBJ2-4	TRBD2	15	few	CASSQLGGGGNIQYF	TGTGCCAGCAGTCAACTCGGGGGGGGGGGAAACATTCAGTACTTC
TRBV6-1	TRBJ2-5	TRBD2	14	few	CASRPGTSGRTQYF	TGTGCCAGCAGGCCCGGGACTAGCGGGAGAACCCAGTACTTC
TRBV30	TRBJ1-1	.	14	many	CAWSVQGWNTEAFF	TGTGCCTGGAGTGTTCAGGGTTGGAACACTGAAGCTTTCTTT
TRBV5-4	TRBJ2-5	TRBD2	15	.	CASSFPSGSQETQYF	TGTGCCAGCAGCTTTCCGAGCGGGAGCCAAGAGACCCAGTACTTC
TRBV3-1	TRBJ2-3	.	17	many	CASSSVLSTGPTDTQYF	TGTGCCAGCAGCTCCGTTTTATCGACAGGCCCCACAGATACGCAGTATTTT
TRBV12-3/TRBV12-4	TRBJ1-5	TRBD1	19	many	CASGSGDREIGYSNQPQHF	TGTGCCAGCGGGTCAGGGGACAGGGAAATTGGGTATAGCAATCAGCCCCAGCATTTT
TRBV29-1	TRBJ2-1	.	13	.	CSVGRALGSEQFF	TGCAGCGTGGGGCGGGCCTTGGGAAGCGAGCAGTTCTTC
TRBV19	TRBJ2-1	.	15	.	CASSWDSSSYNEQFF	TGTGCCAGTAGTTGGGACTCGAGCTCCTACAATGAGCAGTTCTTC
TRBV28	TRBJ1-2	.	14	many	CASSFKKVSWGYTF	TGTGCCAGCAGTTTTAAAAAGGTTTCGTGGGGCTACACCTTC
TRBV28	TRBJ2-7	.	14	many	CASSLGALSYEQYF	TGTGCCAGCAGTTTGGGGGCCCTCTCCTACGAGCAGTACTTC
TRBV11-2	TRBJ2-7	TRBD2	16	.	CASSFGLAGGSYEQYF	TGTGCCAGCAGCTTCGGACTAGCGGGAGGCTCCTACGAGCAGTACTTC
TRBV19	TRBJ2-2	TRBD2	18	.	CASSPARDYSRNTGELFF	TGTGCCAGTAGTCCCGCTCGGGACTATTCGAGGAACACCGGGGAGCTGTTTTTT
TRBV28	TRBJ2-1	.	12	.	CASSLSVDEQFF	TGTGCCAGCAGTTTATCAGTCGATGAGCAGTTCTTC
TRBV7-2	TRBJ1-2	.	12	.	CGKQNPNYGYTF	TGTGGCAAGCAGAATCCTAACTATGGCTACACCTTC
TRBV20-1	TRBJ2-1	TRBD2	13	many	CSVRSGRGNEQFF	TGCAGTGTGAGAAGCGGGAGGGGCAATGAGCAGTTCTTC
TRBV15	TRBJ1-2	TRBD1	15	.	CAASRDPTGGYGYTF	TGTGCCGCCAGCAGAGATCCCACAGGGGGCTATGGCTACACCTTC
TRBV25-1	TRBJ1-1	.	13	few	CASTHGGSTEAFF	TGTGCCAGCACCCACGGGGGGAGCACTGAAGCTTTCTTT
TRBV28	TRBJ2-1	.	14	.	CASSPLFRANEQFF	TGTGCCAGCAGTCCACTATTCAGGGCTAATGAGCAGTTCTTC
TRBV6-1	TRBJ2-4	.	13	.	CASTLEIGNIQYF	TGTGCCAGCACCTTGGAGATAGGAAACATTCAGTACTTC
TRBV5-1	TRBJ2-7	TRBD2	16	.	CASSPGGLAVSYEQYF	TGCGCCAGCAGCCCCGGGGGACTAGCGGTTTCCTACGAGCAGTACTTC
TRBV11-2	TRBJ2-7	TRBD2	16	many	CASSLGVTSGTYEQYF	TGTGCCAGCAGTTTAGGGGTGACTAGCGGTACCTACGAGCAGTACTTC
TRBV5-1	TRBJ2-3	TRBD1	15	many	CASSLRQGRTDTQYF	TGCGCCAGCAGCCTCCGACAGGGCCGCACAGATACGCAGTATTTT
TRBV2	TRBJ1-1	.	14	many	CASSLTGLNVEAFF	TGTGCCAGCAGTTTAACAGGGTTGAACGTTGAAGCTTTCTTT
TRBV20-1	TRBJ2-7	.	12	many	CSAARTPYEQYF	TGCAGTGCCGCTCGGACTCCCTACGAGCAGTACTTC
TRBV29-1	TRBJ1-5	.	12	.	CSVGSTGQPQHF	TGCAGCGTTGGCTCCACGGGTCAGCCCCAGCATTTT
TRBV12-3/TRBV12-4	TRBJ2-7	.	16	.	CASTSRARLGRGEQYF	TGTGCCAGCACCAGCAGGGCCCGGTTAGGGCGGGGAGAGCAGTACTTC
TRBV20-1	TRBJ2-5	.	13	many	CSARRRAGETQYF	TGCAGTGCTAGGAGGAGGGCAGGAGAGACCCAGTACTTC
TRBV7-8	TRBJ1-2	.	12	.	CASSLGDMGGTF	TGTGCCAGCAGCTTAGGTGACATGGGGGGCACCTTC
TRBV5-1	TRBJ1-3	.	18	few	CASSQSHSALLSGNTIYF	TGCGCCAGCAGCCAGAGCCACAGCGCGTTACTCTCTGGAAACACCATATATTTT
TRBV30	TRBJ2-5	.	13	many	CAWSVNNQETQYF	TGTGCCTGGAGTGTAAACAACCAAGAGACCCAGTACTTC